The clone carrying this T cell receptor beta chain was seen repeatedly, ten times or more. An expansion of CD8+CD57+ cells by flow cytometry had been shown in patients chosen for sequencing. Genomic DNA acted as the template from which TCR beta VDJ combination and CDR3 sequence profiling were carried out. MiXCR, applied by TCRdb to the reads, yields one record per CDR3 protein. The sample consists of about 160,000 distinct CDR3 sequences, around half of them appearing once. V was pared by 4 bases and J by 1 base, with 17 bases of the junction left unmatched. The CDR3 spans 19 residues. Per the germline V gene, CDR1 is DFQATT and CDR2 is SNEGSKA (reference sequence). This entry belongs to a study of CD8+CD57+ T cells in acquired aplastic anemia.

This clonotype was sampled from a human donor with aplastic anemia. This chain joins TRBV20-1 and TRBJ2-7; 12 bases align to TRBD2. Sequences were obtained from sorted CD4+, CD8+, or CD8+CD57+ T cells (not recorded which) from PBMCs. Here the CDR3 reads CSATRSSGRAVWDSYEQYF. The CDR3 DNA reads TGCAGTGCTACGCGGTCTAGCGGGAGGGCCGTGTGGGATTCCTACGAGCAGTACTTC.